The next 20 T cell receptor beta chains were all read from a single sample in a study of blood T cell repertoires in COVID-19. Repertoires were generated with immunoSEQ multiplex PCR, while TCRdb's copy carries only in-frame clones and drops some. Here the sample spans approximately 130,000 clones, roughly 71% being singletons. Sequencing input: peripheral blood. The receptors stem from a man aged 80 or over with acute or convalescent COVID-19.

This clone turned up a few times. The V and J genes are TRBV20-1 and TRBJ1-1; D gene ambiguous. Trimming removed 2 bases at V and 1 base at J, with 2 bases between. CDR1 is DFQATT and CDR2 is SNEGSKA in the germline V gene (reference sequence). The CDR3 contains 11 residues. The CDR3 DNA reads TGCAGTGCTAGACGGAACACTGAAGCTTTCTTT. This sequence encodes CSARRNTEAFF.

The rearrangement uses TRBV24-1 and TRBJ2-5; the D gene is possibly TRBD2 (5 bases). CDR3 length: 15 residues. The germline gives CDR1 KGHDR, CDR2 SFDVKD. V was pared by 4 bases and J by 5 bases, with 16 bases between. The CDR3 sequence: CATSDPGGPGETQYF. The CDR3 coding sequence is TGTGCCACCAGTGACCCGGGTGGGCCGGGGGAGACCCAGTACTTC.

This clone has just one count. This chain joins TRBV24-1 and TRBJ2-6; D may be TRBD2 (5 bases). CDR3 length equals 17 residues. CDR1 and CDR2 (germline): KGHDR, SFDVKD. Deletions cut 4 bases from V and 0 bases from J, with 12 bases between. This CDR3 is CATSDPTGDSGANVLTF. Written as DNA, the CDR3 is TGTGCCACCAGTGACCCTACCGGGGACTCTGGGGCCAACGTCCTGACTTTC.

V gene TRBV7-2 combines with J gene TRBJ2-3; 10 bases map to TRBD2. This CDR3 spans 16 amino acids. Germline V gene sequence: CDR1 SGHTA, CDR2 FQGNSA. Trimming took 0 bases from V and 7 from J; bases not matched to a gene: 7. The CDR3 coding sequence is TGTGCCAGCAGCTTAGCCCCTAGCGGGGGCACGAATACGCAGTATTTT. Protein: CASSLAPSGGTNTQYF. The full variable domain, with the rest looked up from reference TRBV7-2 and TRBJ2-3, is GAGVSQSPSNKVTEKGKDVELRCDPISGHTALYWYRQSLGQGLEFLIYFQGNSAPDKSGLPSDRFSAERTGGSVSTLTIQRTQQEDSAVYLCASSLAPSGGTNTQYFGPGTRLTVL.

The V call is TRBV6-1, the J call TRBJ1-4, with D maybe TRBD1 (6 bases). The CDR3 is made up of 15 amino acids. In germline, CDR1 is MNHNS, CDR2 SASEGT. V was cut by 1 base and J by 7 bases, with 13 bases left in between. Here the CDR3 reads CASSEDTGRFEKLFF. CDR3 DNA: TGTGCCAGCAGTGAAGACACAGGGAGATTTGAAAAACTGTTTTTT.

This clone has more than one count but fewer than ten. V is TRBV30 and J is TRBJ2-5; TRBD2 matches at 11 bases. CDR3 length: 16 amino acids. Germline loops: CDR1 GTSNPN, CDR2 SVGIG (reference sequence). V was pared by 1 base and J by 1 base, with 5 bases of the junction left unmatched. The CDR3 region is CAWSGLAGGAQETQYF. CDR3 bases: TGTGCCTGGAGTGGTCTAGCGGGGGGCGCCCAAGAGACCCAGTACTTC.

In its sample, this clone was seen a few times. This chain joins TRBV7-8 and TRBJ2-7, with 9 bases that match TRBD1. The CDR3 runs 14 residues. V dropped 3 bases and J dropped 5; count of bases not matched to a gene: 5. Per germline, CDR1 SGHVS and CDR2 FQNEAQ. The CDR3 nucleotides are TGTGCCAGCAGCTTGCACACAGGGGGCGACGAGCAGTACTTC. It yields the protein CASSLHTGGDEQYF.

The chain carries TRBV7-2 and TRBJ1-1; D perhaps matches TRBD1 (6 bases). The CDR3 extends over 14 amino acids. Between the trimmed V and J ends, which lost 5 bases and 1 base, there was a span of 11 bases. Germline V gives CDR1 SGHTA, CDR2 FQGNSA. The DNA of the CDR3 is TGTGCCAGCAGCATCAAGACAGGGAACACTGAAGCTTTCTTT. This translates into CASSIKTGNTEAFF.

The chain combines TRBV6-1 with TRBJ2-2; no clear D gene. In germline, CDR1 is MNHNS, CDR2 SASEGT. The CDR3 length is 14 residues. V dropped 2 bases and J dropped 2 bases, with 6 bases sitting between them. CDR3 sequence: CASSEISNTGELFF. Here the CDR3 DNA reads TGTGCCAGCAGTGAAATTAGTAACACCGGGGAGCTGTTTTTT.

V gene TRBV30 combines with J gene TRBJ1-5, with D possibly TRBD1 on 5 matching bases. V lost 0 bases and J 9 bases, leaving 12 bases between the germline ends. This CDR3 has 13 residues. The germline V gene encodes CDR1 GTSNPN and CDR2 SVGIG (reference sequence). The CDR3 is CAWSVSPDRPQHF. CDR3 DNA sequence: TGTGCCTGGAGTGTAAGTCCCGACAGGCCCCAGCATTTT.

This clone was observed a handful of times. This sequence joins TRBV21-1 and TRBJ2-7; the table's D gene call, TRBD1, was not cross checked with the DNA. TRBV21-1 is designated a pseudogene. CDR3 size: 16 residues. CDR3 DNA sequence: TGTGCCAGCAGCAAAGAGGGGTCAGGGGGCACCTACGAGCAGTACTTC. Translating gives CASSKEGSGGTYEQYF.

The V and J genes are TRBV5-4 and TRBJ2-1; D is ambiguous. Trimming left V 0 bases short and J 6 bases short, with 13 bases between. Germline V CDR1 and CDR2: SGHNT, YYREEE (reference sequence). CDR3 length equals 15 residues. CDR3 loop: CASSLGLLTSNEQFF. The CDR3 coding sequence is TGTGCCAGCAGCTTGGGATTACTCACGAGCAATGAGCAGTTCTTC.

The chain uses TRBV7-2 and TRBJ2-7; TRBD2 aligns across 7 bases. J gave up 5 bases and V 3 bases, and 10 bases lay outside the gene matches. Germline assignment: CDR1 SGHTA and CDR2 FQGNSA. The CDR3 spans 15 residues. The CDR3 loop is CASSLNSAGRDEQYF. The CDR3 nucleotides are TGTGCCAGCAGCTTGAATAGTGCAGGGAGGGACGAGCAGTACTTC.

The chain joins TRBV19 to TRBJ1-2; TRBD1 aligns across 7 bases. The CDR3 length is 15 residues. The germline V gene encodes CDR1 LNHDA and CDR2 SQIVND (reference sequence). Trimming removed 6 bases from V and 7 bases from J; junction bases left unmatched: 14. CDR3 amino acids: CASSRTPDRVGGYTF. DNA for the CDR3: TGTGCCAGTAGCCGGACACCCGACAGGGTGGGTGGCTACACCTTC.

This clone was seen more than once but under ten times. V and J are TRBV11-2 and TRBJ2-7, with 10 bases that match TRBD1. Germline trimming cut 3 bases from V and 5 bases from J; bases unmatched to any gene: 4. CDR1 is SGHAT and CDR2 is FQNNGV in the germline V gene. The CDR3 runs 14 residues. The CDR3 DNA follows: TGTGCCAGCAGCTTTTGGGACAGGGGCCACGAGCAGTACTTC. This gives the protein CASSFWDRGHEQYF.

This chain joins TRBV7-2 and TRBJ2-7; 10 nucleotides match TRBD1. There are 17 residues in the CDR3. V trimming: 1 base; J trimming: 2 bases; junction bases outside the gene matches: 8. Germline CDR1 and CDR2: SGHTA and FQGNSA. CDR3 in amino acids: CASSLGLVGQGTYEQYF. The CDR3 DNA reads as TGTGCCAGCAGCTTAGGTTTGGTGGGACAGGGGACCTACGAGCAGTACTTC.

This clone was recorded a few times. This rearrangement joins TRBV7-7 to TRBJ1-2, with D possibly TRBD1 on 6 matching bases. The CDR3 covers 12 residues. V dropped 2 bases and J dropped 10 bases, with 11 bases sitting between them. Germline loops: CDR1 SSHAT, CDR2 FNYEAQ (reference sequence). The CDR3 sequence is CASSLLDSDYTF. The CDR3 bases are TGTGCCAGCAGCTTATTGGACAGCGACTACACCTTC.

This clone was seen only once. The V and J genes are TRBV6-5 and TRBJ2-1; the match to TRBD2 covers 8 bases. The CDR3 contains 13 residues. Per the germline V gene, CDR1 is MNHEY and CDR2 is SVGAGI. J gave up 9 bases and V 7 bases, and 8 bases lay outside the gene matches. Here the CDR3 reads CASIREAGVEQFF. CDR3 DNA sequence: TGTGCCAGCATCAGAGAAGCGGGGGTTGAGCAGTTCTTC.

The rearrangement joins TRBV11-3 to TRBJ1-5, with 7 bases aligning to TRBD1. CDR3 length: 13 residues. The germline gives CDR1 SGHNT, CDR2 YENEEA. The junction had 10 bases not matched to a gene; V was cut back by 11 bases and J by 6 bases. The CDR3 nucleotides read TGTGCCGGCCAAACAGGGGTGGTTCAGCCCCAGCATTTT. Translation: CAGQTGVVQPQHF.

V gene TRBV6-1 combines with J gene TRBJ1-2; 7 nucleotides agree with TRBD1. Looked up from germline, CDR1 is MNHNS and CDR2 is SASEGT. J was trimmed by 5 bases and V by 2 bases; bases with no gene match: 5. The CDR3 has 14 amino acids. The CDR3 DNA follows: TGTGCCAGCAGTGAAAACAGGGGCCTTTATGGCTACACCTTC. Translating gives CASSENRGLYGYTF.